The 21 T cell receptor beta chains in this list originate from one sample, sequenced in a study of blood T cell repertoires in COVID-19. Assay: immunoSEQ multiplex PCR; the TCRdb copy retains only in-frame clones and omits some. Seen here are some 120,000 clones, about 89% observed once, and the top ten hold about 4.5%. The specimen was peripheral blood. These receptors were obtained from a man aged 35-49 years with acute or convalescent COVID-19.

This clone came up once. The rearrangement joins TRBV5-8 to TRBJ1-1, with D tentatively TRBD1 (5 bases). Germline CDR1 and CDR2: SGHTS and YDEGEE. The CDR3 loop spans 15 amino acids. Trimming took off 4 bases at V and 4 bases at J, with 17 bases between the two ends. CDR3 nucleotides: TGTGCCAGCAGCCCGGGACTCCCGAGGGGCACTGAAGCTTTCTTT. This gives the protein CASSPGLPRGTEAFF.

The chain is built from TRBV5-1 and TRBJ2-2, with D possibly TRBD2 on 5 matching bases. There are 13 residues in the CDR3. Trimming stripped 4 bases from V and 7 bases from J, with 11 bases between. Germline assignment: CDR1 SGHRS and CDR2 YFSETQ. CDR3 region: CASSGNGVGELFF. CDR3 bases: TGCGCCAGCAGCGGGAACGGGGTCGGGGAGCTGTTTTTT.

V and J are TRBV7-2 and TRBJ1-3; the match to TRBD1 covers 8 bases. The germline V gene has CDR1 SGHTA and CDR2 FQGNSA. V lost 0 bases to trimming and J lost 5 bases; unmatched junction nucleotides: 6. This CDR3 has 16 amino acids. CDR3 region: CASSLAAGGKRNTIYF. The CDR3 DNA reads TGTGCCAGCAGCTTAGCGGCAGGGGGCAAGAGAAACACCATATATTTT.

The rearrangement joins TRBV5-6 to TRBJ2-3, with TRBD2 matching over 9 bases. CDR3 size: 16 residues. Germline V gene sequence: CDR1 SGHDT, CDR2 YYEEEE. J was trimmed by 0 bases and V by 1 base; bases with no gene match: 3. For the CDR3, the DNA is TGTGCCAGCAGCTTGCTCCTAGCGGGAAGCACAGATACGCAGTATTTT. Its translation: CASSLLLAGSTDTQYF.

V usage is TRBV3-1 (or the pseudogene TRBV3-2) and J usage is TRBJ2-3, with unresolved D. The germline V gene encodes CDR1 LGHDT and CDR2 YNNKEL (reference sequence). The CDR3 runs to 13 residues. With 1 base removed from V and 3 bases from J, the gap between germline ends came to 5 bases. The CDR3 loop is CASSQVGTDTQYF. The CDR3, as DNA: TGTGCCAGCAGCCAAGTCGGGACAGATACGCAGTATTTT.

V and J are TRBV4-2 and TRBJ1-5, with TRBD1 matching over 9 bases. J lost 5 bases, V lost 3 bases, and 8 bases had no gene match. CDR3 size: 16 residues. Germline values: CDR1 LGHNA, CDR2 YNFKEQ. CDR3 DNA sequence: TGTGCCAGCAGCCATGGACAGGGGAACGGTGATCAGCCCCAGCATTTT. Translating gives CASSHGQGNGDQPQHF.

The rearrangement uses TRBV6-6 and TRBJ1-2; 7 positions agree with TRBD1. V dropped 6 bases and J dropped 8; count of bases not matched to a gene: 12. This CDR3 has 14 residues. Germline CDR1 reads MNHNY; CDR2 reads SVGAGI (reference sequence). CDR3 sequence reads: CASREQGIGGGYTF. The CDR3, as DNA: TGTGCCAGCAGGGAACAGGGGATTGGGGGGGGCTACACCTTC.

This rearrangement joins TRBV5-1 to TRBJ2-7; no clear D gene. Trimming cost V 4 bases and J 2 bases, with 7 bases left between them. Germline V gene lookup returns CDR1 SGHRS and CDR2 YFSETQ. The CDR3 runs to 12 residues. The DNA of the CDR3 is TGCGCCAGCAGCCAATCCACCTACGAGCAGTACTTC. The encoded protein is CASSQSTYEQYF.

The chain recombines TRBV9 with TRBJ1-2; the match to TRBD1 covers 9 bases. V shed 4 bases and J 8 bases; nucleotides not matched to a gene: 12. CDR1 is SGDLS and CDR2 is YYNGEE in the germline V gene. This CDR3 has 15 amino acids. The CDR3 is CASSKAAGQGGGYTF. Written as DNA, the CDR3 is TGTGCCAGCAGCAAGGCGGCGGGACAGGGAGGGGGCTACACCTTC.

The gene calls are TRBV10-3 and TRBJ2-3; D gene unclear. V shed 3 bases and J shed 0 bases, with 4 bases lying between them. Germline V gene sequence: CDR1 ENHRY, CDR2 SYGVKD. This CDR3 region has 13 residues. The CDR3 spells CAISEQSTDTQYF. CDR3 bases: TGTGCCATCAGTGAACAAAGCACAGATACGCAGTATTTT.

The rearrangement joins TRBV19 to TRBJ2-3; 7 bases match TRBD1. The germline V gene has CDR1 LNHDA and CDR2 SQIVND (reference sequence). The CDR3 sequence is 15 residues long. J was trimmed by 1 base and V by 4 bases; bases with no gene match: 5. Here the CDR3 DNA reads TGTGCCAGTAGTAAAGACAGGGCGCGCACAGATACGCAGTATTTT. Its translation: CASSKDRARTDTQYF.

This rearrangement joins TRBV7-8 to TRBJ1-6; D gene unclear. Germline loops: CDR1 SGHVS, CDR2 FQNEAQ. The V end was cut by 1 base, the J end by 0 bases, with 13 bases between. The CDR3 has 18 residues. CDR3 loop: CASSLEALGSSYNSPLHF. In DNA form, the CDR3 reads TGTGCCAGCAGCTTAGAGGCCCTAGGGAGCTCCTATAATTCACCCCTCCACTTT.

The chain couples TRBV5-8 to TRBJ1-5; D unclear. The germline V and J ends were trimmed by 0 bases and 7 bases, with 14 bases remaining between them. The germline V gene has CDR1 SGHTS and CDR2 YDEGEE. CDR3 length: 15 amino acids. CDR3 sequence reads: CASSLAGEFNQPQHF. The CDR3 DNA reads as TGTGCCAGCAGCTTGGCCGGGGAATTCAACCAGCCCCAGCATTTT.

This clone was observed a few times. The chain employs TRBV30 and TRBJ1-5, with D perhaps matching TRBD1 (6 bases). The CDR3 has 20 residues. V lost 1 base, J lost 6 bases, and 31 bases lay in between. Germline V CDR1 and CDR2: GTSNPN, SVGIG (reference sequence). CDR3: CAWSAQGMGGGRPGGQPQHF. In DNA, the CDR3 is TGTGCCTGGAGTGCCCAGGGGATGGGAGGGGGGAGGCCGGGCGGTCAGCCCCAGCATTTT.

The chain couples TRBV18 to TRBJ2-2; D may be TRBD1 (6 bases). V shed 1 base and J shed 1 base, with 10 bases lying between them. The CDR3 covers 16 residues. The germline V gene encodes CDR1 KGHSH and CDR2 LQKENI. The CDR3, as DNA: TGTGCCAGCTCACCACGGCAGGGGCTGAACACCGGGGAGCTGTTTTTT. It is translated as CASSPRQGLNTGELFF.

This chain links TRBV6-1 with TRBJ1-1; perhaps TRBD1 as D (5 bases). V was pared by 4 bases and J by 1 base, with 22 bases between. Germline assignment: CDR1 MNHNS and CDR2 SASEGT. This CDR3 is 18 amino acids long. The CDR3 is CASSAERNSGKGNTEAFF. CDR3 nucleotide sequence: TGTGCCAGCAGTGCAGAAAGAAATTCAGGGAAGGGGAACACTGAAGCTTTCTTT.

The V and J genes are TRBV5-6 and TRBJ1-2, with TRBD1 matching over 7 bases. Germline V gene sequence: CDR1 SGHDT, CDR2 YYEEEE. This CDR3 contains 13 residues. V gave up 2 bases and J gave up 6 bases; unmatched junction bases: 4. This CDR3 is CASSFGTGDGYTF. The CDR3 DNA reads TGTGCCAGCAGCTTTGGTACAGGGGATGGCTACACCTTC.

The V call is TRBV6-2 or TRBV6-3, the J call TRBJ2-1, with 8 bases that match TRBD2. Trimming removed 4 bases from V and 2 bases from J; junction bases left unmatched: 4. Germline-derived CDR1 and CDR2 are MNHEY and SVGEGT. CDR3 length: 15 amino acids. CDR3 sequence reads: CASSLGTRPYNEQFF. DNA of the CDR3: TGTGCCAGCAGTTTGGGGACTAGACCCTACAATGAGCAGTTCTTC.

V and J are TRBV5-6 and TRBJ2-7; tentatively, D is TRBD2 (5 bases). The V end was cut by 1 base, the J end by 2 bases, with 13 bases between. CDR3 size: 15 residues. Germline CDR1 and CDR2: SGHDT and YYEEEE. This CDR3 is CASSLYLALPYEQYF. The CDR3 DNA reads TGTGCCAGCAGCTTGTATCTAGCTTTACCCTACGAGCAGTACTTC. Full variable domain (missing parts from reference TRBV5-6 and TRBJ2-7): DAGVTQSPTHLIKTRGQQVTLRCSPKSGHDTVSWYQQALGQGPQFIFQYYEEEERQRGNFPDRFSGHQFPNYSSELNVNALLLGDSALYLCASSLYLALPYEQYFGPGTRLTVT.

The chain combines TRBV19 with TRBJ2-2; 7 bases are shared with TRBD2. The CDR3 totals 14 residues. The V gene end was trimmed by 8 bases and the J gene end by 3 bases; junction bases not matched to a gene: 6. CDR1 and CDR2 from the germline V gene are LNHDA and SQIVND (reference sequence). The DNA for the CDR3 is TGTGCCAGTCGGCGGGAGAGCTACACCGGGGAGCTGTTTTTT. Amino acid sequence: CASRRESYTGELFF. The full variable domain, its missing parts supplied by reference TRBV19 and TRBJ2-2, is DGGITQSPKYLFRKEGQNVTLSCEQNLNHDAMYWYRQDPGQGLRLIYYSQIVNDFQKGDIAEGYSVSREKKESFPLTVTSAQKNPTAFYLCASRRESYTGELFFGEGSRLTVL.

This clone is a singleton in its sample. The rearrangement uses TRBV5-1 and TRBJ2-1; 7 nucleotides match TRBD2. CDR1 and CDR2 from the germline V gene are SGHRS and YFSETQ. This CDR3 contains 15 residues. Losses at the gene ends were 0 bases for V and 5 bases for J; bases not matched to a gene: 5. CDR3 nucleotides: TGCGCCAGCAGCTTGGCCGGGACTAACAACAATGAGCAGTTCTTC. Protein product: CASSLAGTNNNEQFF.